One sample yielded the 10 T cell receptor beta chains listed below, sequenced in a study of T cell clonality in common variable immunodeficiency (dated by TCRdb to the mid-2010s). The method behind the library was the immunoSEQ multiplex PCR assay. Sourced from immuneACCESS, this table was stored by TCRdb with only in-frame sequences that have V and J called. A share of the clones is absent; for the studies checked, an unresolved V gene accounts for under half, and the remainder has no known explanation. Across this sample, over 35,000 clones were tabulated and none appeared just once. Clones ranked in the top ten supply around a tenth of the sample. Material for sequencing was peripheral blood mononuclear cells. The source of these receptors is a person between 18 and 70 years old in good health.

This clone was detected many times. The read comes to an end 3 residues before the CDR3 does, leaving the germline J gene to fill in the end. The J gene is TRBJ2-1, the V gene TRBV9, with 13 bases that match TRBD2. The CDR3 spans 18 residues. The V segment lost 0 bases and the J segment 5 bases; nucleotides outside the gene matches: 8. From germline, CDR1 is SGDLS and CDR2 YYNGEE. CDR3 sequence reads: CASSVAPTSGRADNEQFF. The part of the CDR3 DNA that was read is TGTGCCAGCAGCGTAGCCCCAACTAGCGGGAGGGCCGACAATGAG.

This clone was seen at least ten times. The sequence runs out 3 residues before the end of the CDR3; the remainder is reconstructed from the germline J gene. The chain uses TRBV19 and TRBJ2-5, with 7 bases that match TRBD2. This CDR3 region has 13 residues. J lost 4 bases, V lost 8 bases, and 7 bases had no gene match. Germline CDR1 reads LNHDA; CDR2 reads SQIVND (reference sequence). Incomplete CDR3 DNA: TGTGCCAGTTCGGGGGGAATTGGAGAGACC. Amino acids: CASSGGIGET. The full CDR3 protein reads CASSGGIGETQYF.

This clone came up many times. With the read ending 3 residues before the CDR3 end, the germline J gene is used to fill in that end. The chain has TRBV18 and TRBJ1-6; D not resolved. There are 14 residues in the CDR3. Trimming left V 0 bases short and J 7 bases short, with 7 bases between. Germline CDR1 is KGHSH and CDR2 is LQKENI. The CDR3 here is CASSPPSQNSPLHF. CDR3 bases read: TGTGCCAGCTCACCACCGTCCCAGAATTCACCC.

This clone was counted many times. The read ends 3 residues before the CDR3 terminus; that terminus is restored from the germline J gene. V and J are TRBV7-8 and TRBJ2-7; 8 nucleotides agree with TRBD1. Trimming removed 5 bases from V and 0 bases from J; junction bases left unmatched: 3. The CDR3 runs to 14 residues. Germline V CDR1 and CDR2: SGHVS, FQNEAQ. CDR3 bases read: TGTGCCAGCAGCCCAGGGGGCGCCTCCTACGAG. This sequence encodes CASSPGGASYE. The entire CDR3 sequence reads CASSPGGASYEQYF.

Points on this clone: The sequence runs out 3 residues before the end of the CDR3; the remainder is reconstructed from the germline J gene. The chain couples TRBV7-2 to TRBJ1-2, with 7 nucleotides matching TRBD1. This CDR3 is 13 amino acids long. Germline CDR1 is SGHTA and CDR2 is FQGNSA. The CDR3 loop is CASSWGTVYDYTF. Partial CDR3 DNA: TGTGCCAGCAGCTGGGGGACAGTGTACGAC. The full variable domain, its missing parts supplied by reference TRBV7-2 and TRBJ1-2, is GAGVSQSPSNKVTEKGKDVELRCDPISGHTALYWYRQSLGQGLEFLIYFQGNSAPDKSGLPSDRFSAERTGGSVSTLTIQRTQQEDSAVYLCASSWGTVYDYTFGSGTRLTVV.

This clone was seen ten or more times. The CDR3 end is not reached by the read, which stops 3 residues before it; the germline J gene fills it in. The chain uses TRBV19 and TRBJ1-2, with D possibly matching TRBD1 (5 bases). The CDR3 runs 14 residues. Trimming shortened V by 1 base and J by 3 bases, and 9 bases separated the two germline ends. In germline, CDR1 is LNHDA, CDR2 SQIVND (reference sequence). The covered CDR3 bases are TGTGCCAGTAGTATAGTGAGGGGTGACTATGGC. Amino acid sequence: CASSIVRGDYG. The CDR3 in its entirety is CASSIVRGDYGYTF.

This clone came up many times. The read terminates 3 residues ahead of where the CDR3 ends, so the germline J gene completes it. The chain employs TRBV6-2 or TRBV6-3 and TRBJ1-1; no definite D call. CDR1 is MNHEY, CDR2 SVGEGT, per germline. The CDR3 loop spans 12 amino acids. The CDR3: CASSYNGLEAFF. The DNA read from the CDR3 is TGTGCCAGCAGTTATAATGGGCTCGAA.

This clone came up a few times. The CDR3 extends 3 residues past the end of the read, so its final part is completed from the germline J gene. V gene TRBV6-2 or TRBV6-3 combines with J gene TRBJ2-3; 10 nucleotides match TRBD1. The length of the CDR3 is 15 residues. Germline V gene sequence: CDR1 MNHEY, CDR2 SVGEGT. The covered CDR3 bases are TGTGCCAGCAGGACGGGACAGGGGAATCATCAGCCG. Amino acid sequence: CASRTGQGNHQP. The full CDR3 protein reads CASRTGQGNHQPQYF.

As to this clone: The read terminates 3 residues before the CDR3 end, so the remaining end is supplied by the germline J gene. V is TRBV7-9 and J is TRBJ1-1; 9 nucleotides align to TRBD1. The germline V gene encodes CDR1 SEHNR and CDR2 FQNEAQ (reference sequence). This CDR3 has 14 amino acids. V trimming: 8 bases; J trimming: 3 bases; junction bases outside the gene matches: 7. CDR3 in amino acids: CASGRDRVYTEAFF. The CDR3 DNA, read in part, is TGTGCCAGCGGCCGGGACAGGGTATACACTGAA.

This clone was recorded at least ten times. Sequencing ends 3 residues short of the CDR3 end; the germline J gene provides the rest. V usage is TRBV10-3 and J usage is TRBJ2-7; TRBD1 matches 7 bases. This CDR3 has 14 residues. V shed 3 bases, J shed 4 bases, and the junction held 6 bases outside the gene matches. Germline CDR1 ENHRY, CDR2 SYGVKD. The CDR3 spells CAISERGLAYEQYF. The part of the CDR3 DNA that was read is TGTGCCATCAGTGAAAGGGGGCTGGCATACGAG.